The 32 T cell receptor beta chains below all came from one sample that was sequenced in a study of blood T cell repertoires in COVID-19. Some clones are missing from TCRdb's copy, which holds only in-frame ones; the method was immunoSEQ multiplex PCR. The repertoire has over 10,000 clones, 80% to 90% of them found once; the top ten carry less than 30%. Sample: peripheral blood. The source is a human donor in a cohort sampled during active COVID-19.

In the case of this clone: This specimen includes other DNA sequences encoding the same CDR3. The CDR3 sequence: CASSLGGTFNTGELFF. The CDR3 DNA reads as TGCGCCAGCAGCCTGGGGGGGACTTTCAACACCGGGGAGCTGTTTTTT. V and J are TRBV5-1 and TRBJ2-2; 7 bases align to TRBD2. Germline-derived CDR1 and CDR2 are SGHRS and YFSETQ. V gave up 4 bases and J gave up 2 bases; unmatched junction bases: 8. This CDR3 spans 16 amino acids.

CDR3 amino acids: CASKLGAQAEQFF. The DNA for the CDR3 is TGTGCCAGCAAGCTTGGGGCCCAGGCTGAGCAGTTCTTC. The rearrangement joins TRBV6-6 to TRBJ2-1, with D tentatively TRBD1 (5 bases). This CDR3 region has 13 residues. The V end was cut by 7 bases, the J end by 9 bases, with 16 bases between. The germline CDR1 and CDR2 sequences are MNHNY and SVGAGI (reference sequence).

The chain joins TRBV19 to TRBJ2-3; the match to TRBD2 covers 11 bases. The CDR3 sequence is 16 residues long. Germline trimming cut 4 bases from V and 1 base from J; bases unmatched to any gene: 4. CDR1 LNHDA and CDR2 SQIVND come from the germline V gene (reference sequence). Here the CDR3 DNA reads TGTGCCAGTAGTACGGGACTAGCGGTACGCACAGATACGCAGTATTTT. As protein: CASSTGLAVRTDTQYF.

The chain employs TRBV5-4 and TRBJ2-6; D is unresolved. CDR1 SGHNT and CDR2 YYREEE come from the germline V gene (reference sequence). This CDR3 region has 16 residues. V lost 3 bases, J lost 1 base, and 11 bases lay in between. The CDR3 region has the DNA TGTGCCAGCAGCTCAGGCGATCCTTCTGGGGCCAACGTCCTGACTTTC. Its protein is CASSSGDPSGANVLTF. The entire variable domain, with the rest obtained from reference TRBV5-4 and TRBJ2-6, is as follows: ETGVTQSPTHLIKTRGQQVTLRCSSQSGHNTVSWYQQALGQGPQFIFQYYREEENGRGNFPPRFSGLQFPNYSSELNVNALELDDSALYLCASSSGDPSGANVLTFGAGSRLTVL.

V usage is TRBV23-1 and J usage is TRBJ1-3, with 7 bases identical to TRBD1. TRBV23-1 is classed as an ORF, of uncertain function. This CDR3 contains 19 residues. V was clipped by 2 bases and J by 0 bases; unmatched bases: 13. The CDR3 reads CASSQPFITGANSGNTIYF. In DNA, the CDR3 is TGCGCCAGCAGTCAACCATTTATTACAGGGGCAAACTCTGGAAACACCATATATTTT.

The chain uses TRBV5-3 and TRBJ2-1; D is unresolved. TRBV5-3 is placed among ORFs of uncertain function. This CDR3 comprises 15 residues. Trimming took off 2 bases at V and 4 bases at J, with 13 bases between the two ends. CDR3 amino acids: CARSFWLDNYNEQFF. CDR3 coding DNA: TGTGCCAGAAGCTTCTGGCTAGATAATTACAATGAGCAGTTCTTC.

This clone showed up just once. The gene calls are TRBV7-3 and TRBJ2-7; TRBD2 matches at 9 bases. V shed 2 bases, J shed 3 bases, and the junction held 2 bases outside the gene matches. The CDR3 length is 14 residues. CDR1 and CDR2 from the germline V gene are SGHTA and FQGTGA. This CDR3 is CASSLGSGSYEQYF. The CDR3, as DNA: TGTGCCAGCAGCTTAGGTAGCGGGAGCTACGAGCAGTACTTC.

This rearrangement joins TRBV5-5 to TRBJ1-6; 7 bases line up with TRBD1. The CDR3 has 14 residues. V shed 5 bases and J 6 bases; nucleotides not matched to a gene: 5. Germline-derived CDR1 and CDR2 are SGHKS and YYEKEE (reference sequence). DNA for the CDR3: TGTGCCAGCAGGCCGACAGGGTCTAATTCACCCCTCCACTTT. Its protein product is CASRPTGSNSPLHF.

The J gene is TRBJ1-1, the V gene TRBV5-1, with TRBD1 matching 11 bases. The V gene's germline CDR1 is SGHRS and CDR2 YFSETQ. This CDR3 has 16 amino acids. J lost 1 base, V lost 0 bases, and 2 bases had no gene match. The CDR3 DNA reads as TGCGCCAGCAGCTTGGCCGGACAGGGGGCGAACACTGAAGCTTTCTTT. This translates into CASSLAGQGANTEAFF. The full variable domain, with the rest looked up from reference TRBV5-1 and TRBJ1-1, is KAGVTQTPRYLIKTRGQQVTLSCSPISGHRSVSWYQQTPGQGLQFLFEYFSETQRNKGNFPGRFSGRQFSNSRSEMNVSTLELGDSALYLCASSLAGQGANTEAFFGQGTRLTVV.

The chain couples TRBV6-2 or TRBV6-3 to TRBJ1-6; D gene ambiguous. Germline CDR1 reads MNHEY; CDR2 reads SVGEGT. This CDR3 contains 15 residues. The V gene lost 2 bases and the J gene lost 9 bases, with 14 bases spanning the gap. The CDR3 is CASSYGRRLGSPLHF. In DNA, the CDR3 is TGTGCCAGCAGTTACGGCAGGCGACTAGGTTCACCCCTCCACTTT.

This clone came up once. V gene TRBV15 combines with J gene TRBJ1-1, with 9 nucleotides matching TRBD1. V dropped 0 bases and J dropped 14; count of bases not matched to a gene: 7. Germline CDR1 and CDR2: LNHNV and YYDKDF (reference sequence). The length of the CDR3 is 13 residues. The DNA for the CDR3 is TGTGCCACCAGCAGAGATCACGTGACAGGGGGGTTCTTT. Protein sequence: CATSRDHVTGGFF.

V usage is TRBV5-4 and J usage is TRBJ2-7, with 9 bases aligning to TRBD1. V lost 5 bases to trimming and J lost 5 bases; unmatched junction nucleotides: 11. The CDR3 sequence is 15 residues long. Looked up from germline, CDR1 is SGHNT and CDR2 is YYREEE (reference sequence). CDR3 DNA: TGTGCCAGCAGTCGCGACAGGGGGATGAATAACGAGCAGTACTTC. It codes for CASSRDRGMNNEQYF.

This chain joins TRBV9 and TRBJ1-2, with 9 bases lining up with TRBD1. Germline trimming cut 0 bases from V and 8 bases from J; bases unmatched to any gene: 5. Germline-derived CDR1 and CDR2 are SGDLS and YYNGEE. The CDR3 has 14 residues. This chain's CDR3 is CASSVEQGAGGYTF. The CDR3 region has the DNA TGTGCCAGCAGCGTAGAACAGGGGGCAGGGGGCTACACCTTC.

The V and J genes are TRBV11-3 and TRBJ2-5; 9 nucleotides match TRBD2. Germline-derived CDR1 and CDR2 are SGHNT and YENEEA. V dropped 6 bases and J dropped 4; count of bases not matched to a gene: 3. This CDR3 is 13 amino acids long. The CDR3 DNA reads TGTGCCAGCAGTCGCGGGGGGGCAGAGACCCAGTACTTC. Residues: CASSRGGAETQYF.

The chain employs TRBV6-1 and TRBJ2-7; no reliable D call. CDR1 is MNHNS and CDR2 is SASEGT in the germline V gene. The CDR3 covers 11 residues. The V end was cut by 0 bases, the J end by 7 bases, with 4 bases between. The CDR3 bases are TGTGCCAGCAGTGAAGCCCAGGAGCAGTACTTC. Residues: CASSEAQEQYF.

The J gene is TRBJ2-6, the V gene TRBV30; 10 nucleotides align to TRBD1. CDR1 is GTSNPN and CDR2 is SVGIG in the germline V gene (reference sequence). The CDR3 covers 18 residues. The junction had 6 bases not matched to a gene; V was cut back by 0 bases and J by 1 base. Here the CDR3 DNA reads TGTGCCTGGAGTGTAGGAGACAGGGGGCAGTCTGGGGCCAACGTCCTGACTTTC. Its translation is CAWSVGDRGQSGANVLTF.

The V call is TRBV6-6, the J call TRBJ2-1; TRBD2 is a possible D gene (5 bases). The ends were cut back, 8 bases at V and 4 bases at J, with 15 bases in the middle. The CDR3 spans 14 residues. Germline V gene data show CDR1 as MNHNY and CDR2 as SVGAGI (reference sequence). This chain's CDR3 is CASGTEVGYNEQFF. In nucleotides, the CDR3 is TGTGCCAGCGGAACGGAGGTAGGGTACAATGAGCAGTTCTTC.

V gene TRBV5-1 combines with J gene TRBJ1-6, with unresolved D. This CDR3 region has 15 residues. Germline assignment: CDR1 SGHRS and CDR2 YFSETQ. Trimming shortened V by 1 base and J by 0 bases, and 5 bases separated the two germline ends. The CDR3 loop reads CASSLSGSYNSPLHF. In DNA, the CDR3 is TGCGCCAGCAGCTTGAGCGGCTCCTATAATTCACCCCTCCACTTT.

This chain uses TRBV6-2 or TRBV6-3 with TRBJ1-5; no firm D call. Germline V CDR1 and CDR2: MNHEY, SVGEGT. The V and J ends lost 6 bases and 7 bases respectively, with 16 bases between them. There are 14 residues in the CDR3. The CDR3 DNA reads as TGTGCCAGCAGCTCATGGTCGGTGCTGCAGCCCCAGCATTTT. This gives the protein CASSSWSVLQPQHF.

The chain's CDR3 is CASSQGGHNTDTQYF. The CDR3 DNA follows: TGCGCCAGCAGCCAAGGGGGACACAACACAGATACGCAGTATTTT. J is TRBJ2-3 and V is TRBV5-1; D might be TRBD1 (6 bases). This CDR3 comprises 15 residues. V lost 4 bases, J lost 2 bases, and 14 bases lay in between. Germline CDR1 reads SGHRS; CDR2 reads YFSETQ.

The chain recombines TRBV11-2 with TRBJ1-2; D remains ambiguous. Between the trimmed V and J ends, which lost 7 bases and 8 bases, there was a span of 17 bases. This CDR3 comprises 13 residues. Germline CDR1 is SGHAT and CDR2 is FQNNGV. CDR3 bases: TGTGCCAGCAACAACGAGGGCGGTGTGGGCTACACCTTC. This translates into CASNNEGGVGYTF.

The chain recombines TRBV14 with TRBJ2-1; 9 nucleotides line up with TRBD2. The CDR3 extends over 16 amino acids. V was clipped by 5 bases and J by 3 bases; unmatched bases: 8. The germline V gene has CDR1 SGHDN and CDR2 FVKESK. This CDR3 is CASSLTAGGFYNEQFF. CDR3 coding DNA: TGTGCCAGCAGCTTAACAGCGGGAGGATTCTACAATGAGCAGTTCTTC.

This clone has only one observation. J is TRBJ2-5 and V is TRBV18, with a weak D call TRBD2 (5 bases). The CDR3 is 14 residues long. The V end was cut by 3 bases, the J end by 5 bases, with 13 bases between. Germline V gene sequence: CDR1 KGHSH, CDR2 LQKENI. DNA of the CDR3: TGTGCCAGCTCACCCTCCCAAAGGAGGGAGACCCAGTACTTC. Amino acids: CASSPSQRRETQYF.

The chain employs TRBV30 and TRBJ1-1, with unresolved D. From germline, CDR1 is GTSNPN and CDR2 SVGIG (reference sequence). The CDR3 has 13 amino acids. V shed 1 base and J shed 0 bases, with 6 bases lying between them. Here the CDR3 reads CAWSAEMNTEAFF. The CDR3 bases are TGTGCCTGGAGTGCCGAGATGAACACTGAAGCTTTCTTT.

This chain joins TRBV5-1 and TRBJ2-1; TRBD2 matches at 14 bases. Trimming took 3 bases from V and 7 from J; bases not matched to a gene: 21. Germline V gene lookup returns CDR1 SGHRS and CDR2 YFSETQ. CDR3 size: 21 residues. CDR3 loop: CASSSLLGTSGRGVGRNEQFF. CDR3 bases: TGCGCCAGCAGCTCTCTTTTGGGGACTAGCGGGAGAGGTGTTGGGCGGAATGAGCAGTTCTTC.

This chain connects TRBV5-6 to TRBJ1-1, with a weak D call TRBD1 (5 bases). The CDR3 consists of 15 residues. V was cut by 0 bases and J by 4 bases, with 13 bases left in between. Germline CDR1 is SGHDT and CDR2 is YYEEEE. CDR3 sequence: CASSLVGREGTEAFF. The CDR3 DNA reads TGTGCCAGCAGCTTGGTCGGCAGGGAAGGCACTGAAGCTTTCTTT.

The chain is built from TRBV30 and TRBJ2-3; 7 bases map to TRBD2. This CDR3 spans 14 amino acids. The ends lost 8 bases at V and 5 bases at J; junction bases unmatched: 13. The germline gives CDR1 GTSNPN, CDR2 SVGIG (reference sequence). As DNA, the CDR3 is TGTGCCGCGCTTCCGGTTGGGGGGGGAGATACGCAGTATTTT. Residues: CAALPVGGGDTQYF. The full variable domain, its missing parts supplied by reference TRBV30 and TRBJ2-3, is SQTIHQWPATLVQPVGSPLSLECTVEGTSNPNLYWYRQAAGRGLQLLFYSVGIGQISSEVPQNLSASRPQDRQFILSSKKLLLSDSGFYLCAALPVGGGDTQYFGPGTRLTVL.

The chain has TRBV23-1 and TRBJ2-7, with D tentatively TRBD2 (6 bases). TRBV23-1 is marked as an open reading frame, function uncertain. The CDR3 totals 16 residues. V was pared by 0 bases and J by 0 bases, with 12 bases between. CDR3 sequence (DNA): TGCGCCAGCAGTCAATCAAACCGGGGGAGCTCCTACGAGCAGTACTTC. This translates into CASSQSNRGSSYEQYF.

CDR3 loop: CASSSSPGGTNTGELFF. CDR3 sequence (DNA): TGCGCCAGCAGCTCATCTCCAGGGGGCACCAACACCGGGGAGCTGTTTTTT. The V gene is TRBV5-1, the J gene TRBJ2-2, with 8 bases fitting TRBD1. The germline V gene encodes CDR1 SGHRS and CDR2 YFSETQ. The CDR3 loop spans 17 amino acids. J was trimmed by 2 bases and V by 3 bases; bases with no gene match: 9. Full variable domain (rest looked up from reference TRBV5-1 and TRBJ2-2): KAGVTQTPRYLIKTRGQQVTLSCSPISGHRSVSWYQQTPGQGLQFLFEYFSETQRNKGNFPGRFSGRQFSNSRSEMNVSTLELGDSALYLCASSSSPGGTNTGELFFGEGSRLTVL.

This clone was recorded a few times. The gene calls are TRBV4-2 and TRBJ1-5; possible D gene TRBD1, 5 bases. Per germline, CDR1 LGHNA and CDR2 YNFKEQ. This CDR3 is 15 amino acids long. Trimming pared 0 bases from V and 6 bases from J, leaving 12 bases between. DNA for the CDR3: TGTGCCAGCAGCCAAGATGGGGGGATAGGTCAGCCCCAGCATTTT. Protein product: CASSQDGGIGQPQHF.

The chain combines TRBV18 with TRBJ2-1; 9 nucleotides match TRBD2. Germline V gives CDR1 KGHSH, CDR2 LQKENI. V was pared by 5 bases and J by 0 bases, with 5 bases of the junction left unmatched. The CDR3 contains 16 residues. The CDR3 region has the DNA TGTGCCAGCTCAGTCCTAGCGGGGAGCTCCTACAATGAGCAGTTCTTC. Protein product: CASSVLAGSSYNEQFF.

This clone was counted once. CDR3 sequence: CASSQDPRGFYNEQFF. As DNA, the CDR3 is TGTGCCAGCAGCCAAGATCCGCGGGGATTTTACAATGAGCAGTTCTTC. The chain links TRBV4-2 to TRBJ2-1; D is possibly TRBD2 (6 bases). This CDR3 region has 16 residues. Germline values: CDR1 LGHNA, CDR2 YNFKEQ. Trimming took 0 bases from V and 4 from J, leaving 13 bases between them.